A single sample is the source of the 20 T cell receptor beta chains below, sequenced in a study of cytomegalovirus exposure and HLA in healthy donors. The PCR was carried out with 60 Vbeta primers and 13 Jbeta primers. Data came from immunoSEQ multiplex PCR; TCRdb stores just in-frame clones and leaves some out. The sample has about 160,000 clones; 60% to 85% are singletons. Material: PBMCs. The receptors come from a man aged 25 to 40 in good health and CMV-seropositive.

The chain is built from TRBV6-5 and TRBJ2-7; D gene ambiguous. The CDR3 consists of 13 residues. Trimming stripped 5 bases from V and 3 bases from J, with 11 bases between. The germline CDR1 and CDR2 sequences are MNHEY and SVGAGI. CDR3: CASSVGTGYEQYF. The CDR3 bases are TGTGCCAGCAGTGTGGGCACCGGCTACGAGCAGTACTTC.

This chain links TRBV15 with TRBJ1-1; weak D call: TRBD1 (5 bases). V lost 0 bases and J 3 bases, leaving 11 bases between the germline ends. The germline CDR1 and CDR2 sequences are LNHNV and YYDKDF (reference sequence). CDR3 length equals 15 residues. This CDR3 reads CATSRDPGRDTEAFF. CDR3 DNA: TGTGCCACCAGCAGAGATCCAGGCAGGGACACTGAAGCTTTCTTT.

The chain joins TRBV13 to TRBJ1-2; TRBD1 matches at 12 bases. Germline V gives CDR1 PRHDT, CDR2 FYEKMQ (reference sequence). The CDR3 runs to 15 residues. Trimming cost V 5 bases and J 8 bases; bases outside gene matches: 9. CDR3 residues: CASSLTGQGAVGYTF. The DNA for the CDR3 is TGTGCCAGCAGCCTAACGGGACAGGGGGCGGTAGGCTACACCTTC.

V gene TRBV5-1 combines with J gene TRBJ1-2; TRBD1 matches at 7 bases. Losses at the gene ends were 3 bases for V and 8 bases for J; bases not matched to a gene: 13. CDR1 and CDR2 from the germline V gene are SGHRS and YFSETQ. The CDR3 covers 15 residues. The CDR3 region has the DNA TGCGCCAGCAGCTCGGACACCGGGACAGCGAGGGGCTACACCTTC. It translates to CASSSDTGTARGYTF.

The J gene is TRBJ1-2, the V gene TRBV29-1; D is possibly TRBD1 (5 bases). Per the germline V gene, CDR1 is SQVTM and CDR2 is ANQGSEA. The CDR3 length is 12 residues. Between the trimmed V and J ends, which lost 7 bases and 4 bases, there was a span of 13 bases. The CDR3 sequence is CSAGGRFYGYTF. CDR3 sequence (DNA): TGCAGCGCGGGGGGACGTTTCTATGGCTACACCTTC.

The gene calls are TRBV6-5 and TRBJ1-1, with 7 bases identical to TRBD1. V lost 0 bases to trimming and J lost 10 bases; unmatched junction nucleotides: 8. This CDR3 is 14 amino acids long. Germline CDR1 reads MNHEY; CDR2 reads SVGAGI. CDR3 in DNA: TGTGCCAGCAGTTACTCAGGGGGCCGCTTCGCAGCTTTCTTT. This encodes CASSYSGGRFAAFF.

As for this clone: The same CDR3 can be traced to other DNA sequences in this sample. The chain uses TRBV5-4 and TRBJ2-7; 9 bases fit TRBD1. Trimming at V came to 5 bases and at J to 6 bases, leaving 6 bases not matched to a gene. In germline, CDR1 is SGHNT, CDR2 YYREEE (reference sequence). The CDR3 spans 13 residues. CDR3 region: CASRTDRGGEQYF. DNA of the CDR3: TGTGCCAGCAGGACAGACAGGGGGGGCGAGCAGTACTTC.

The chain is built from TRBV5-4 and TRBJ2-2, with 13 bases identical to TRBD2. Germline lookup yields CDR1 SGHNT and CDR2 YYREEE (reference sequence). Germline trimming cut 3 bases from V and 4 bases from J; bases unmatched to any gene: 3. The CDR3 spans 16 residues. Written as DNA, the CDR3 is TGTGCCAGCAGCTCGGGACTAGCGGGGAGCACCGGGGAGCTGTTTTTT. Amino acids: CASSSGLAGSTGELFF.

This chain connects TRBV7-9 to TRBJ2-7, with TRBD1 identical over 10 bases. This CDR3 has 15 amino acids. The trim removed 1 base at V and 6 bases at J, leaving 6 bases unmatched. Germline V lookup: CDR1 SEHNR, CDR2 FQNEAQ (reference sequence). CDR3 sequence: CASSLGTGGDREQYF. The CDR3 region has the DNA TGTGCCAGCAGCTTAGGGACAGGGGGAGATCGCGAGCAGTACTTC.

To note about this clone: Within the sample, other DNA sequences also encode this same CDR3. J is TRBJ2-4 and V is TRBV30, with D uncertain. The CDR3 loop spans 14 amino acids. CDR1 is GTSNPN and CDR2 is SVGIG in the germline V gene (reference sequence). The CDR3 nucleotides read TGTGCTTGGTCCCGACTTAAAGCCAAAAACATTCAGTACTTC. Protein: CAWSRLKAKNIQYF.

The chain links TRBV29-1 to TRBJ2-1; 11 positions match TRBD2. The CDR3 is made up of 13 amino acids. CDR1 SQVTM and CDR2 ANQGSEA come from the germline V gene. Trimming removed 7 bases from V and 7 bases from J; junction bases left unmatched: 6. The CDR3 nucleotides are TGCAGCGGGGGGCTAGCGGGAGGTAATGAGCAGTTCTTC. It translates to CSGGLAGGNEQFF.

This clone counts as medium-sized. V usage is TRBV25-1 and J usage is TRBJ2-5; tentatively, D is TRBD2 (7 bases). Trimming stripped 5 bases from V and 2 bases from J, with 12 bases between. In germline, CDR1 is MGHDK, CDR2 SYGVNS. The CDR3 has 14 residues. This chain's CDR3 is CASSWGRGQETQYF. As DNA, the CDR3 is TGTGCCAGCAGTTGGGGGAGGGGGCAAGAGACCCAGTACTTC.

This chain joins TRBV6-6 and TRBJ1-6; the D is unclear. The CDR3 has 13 residues. The V gene's germline CDR1 is MNHNY and CDR2 SVGAGI (reference sequence). Deletions cut 10 bases from V and 4 bases from J, with 11 bases between. The DNA of the CDR3 is TGTGCCATCGCGGGTGAATATAATTCACCCCTCCACTTT. Encoded protein: CAIAGEYNSPLHF.

The chain recombines TRBV2 with TRBJ2-7, with 7 bases matching TRBD1. Per germline, CDR1 SNHLY and CDR2 FYNNEI. The ends lost 7 bases at V and 1 base at J; junction bases unmatched: 4. CDR3 length: 13 amino acids. CDR3 region: CASTPRGSYEQYF. The CDR3 nucleotides are TGTGCCAGCACCCCCAGGGGGTCCTACGAGCAGTACTTC. The whole variable domain, remainder taken from reference TRBV2 and TRBJ2-7, is EPEVTQTPSHQVTQMGQEVILRCVPISNHLYFYWYRQILGQKVEFLVSFYNNEISEKSEIFDDQFSVERPDGSNFTLKIRSTKLEDSAMYFCASTPRGSYEQYFGPGTRLTVT.

The chain is built from TRBV14 and TRBJ2-2; TRBD1 matches at 7 bases. Germline V gene sequence: CDR1 SGHDN, CDR2 FVKESK. J lost 4 bases, V lost 1 base, and 3 bases had no gene match. This CDR3 is built from 15 residues. The CDR3 protein is CASSQVTGATGELFF. CDR3 sequence (DNA): TGTGCCAGCAGCCAAGTTACAGGGGCCACCGGGGAGCTGTTTTTT.

This rearrangement joins TRBV7-9 to TRBJ1-2; the match to TRBD1 covers 9 bases. This CDR3 comprises 15 residues. Per the germline V gene, CDR1 is SEHNR and CDR2 is FQNEAQ (reference sequence). V lost 6 bases to trimming and J lost 7 bases; unmatched junction nucleotides: 12. CDR3 protein: CASSSPGQGFVGYTF. The CDR3 region has the DNA TGTGCCAGCAGTTCACCGGGACAGGGATTTGTTGGCTACACCTTC.

The V gene is TRBV28, the J gene TRBJ2-3; 8 nucleotides line up with TRBD2. The ends lost 5 bases at V and 0 bases at J; junction bases unmatched: 16. The CDR3 covers 19 residues. The V gene's germline CDR1 is MDHEN and CDR2 SYDVKM. The chain's CDR3 is CASSLTGTVAGSSTDTQYF. Here the CDR3 DNA reads TGTGCCAGCAGTCTCACCGGGACCGTAGCGGGGTCTAGCACAGATACGCAGTATTTT.

The chain recombines TRBV5-1 with TRBJ1-3; D remains unclear. The length of the CDR3 is 16 residues. V gave up 0 bases and J gave up 0 bases, with 10 bases separating them. Germline values: CDR1 SGHRS, CDR2 YFSETQ. CDR3 protein: CASSLVSGNSGNTIYF. In DNA, the CDR3 is TGCGCCAGCAGCTTGGTTTCGGGGAACTCTGGAAACACCATATATTTT.

The rearrangement links TRBV10-3 to TRBJ2-7, with TRBD1 matching over 10 bases. J was trimmed by 3 bases and V by 6 bases; bases with no gene match: 11. The CDR3 has 16 residues. Per the germline V gene, CDR1 is ENHRY and CDR2 is SYGVKD. Here the CDR3 DNA reads TGTGCCATCAGCAAAGGGGGGGACAGGGGTAACTACGAGCAGTACTTC. This translates into CAISKGGDRGNYEQYF.

The chain links TRBV28 to TRBJ1-1; the D gene is possibly TRBD1 (5 bases). Germline CDR1 is MDHEN and CDR2 is SYDVKM. The CDR3 spans 16 residues. V lost 5 bases, J lost 1 base, and 17 bases lay in between. The CDR3 DNA is TGTGCCAGCAGTCCCGGTCGCAGGGCGTCGAACACTGAAGCTTTCTTT. Translated: CASSPGRRASNTEAFF.